What follows are 30 T cell receptor beta chains derived from one specimen sequenced in a study of cytomegalovirus exposure and HLA in healthy donors (dated by TCRdb to about 2017). Libraries came from the immunoSEQ multiplex PCR assay. Held by TCRdb, this immuneACCESS table contains in-frame sequences only and omits some clones. Under half of the omission traces to an unresolved V gene where checked; the cause of the rest is unknown. This sample lists 95,000 to 150,000 clones; approximately 90% were detected once. The ten largest clones capture approximately 2% of the sample. Sequencing used PBMCs. The origin of the receptors is a young woman in good health and CMV-seronegative.

The chain combines TRBV6-6 with TRBJ2-5, with D hard to call. The CDR3 sequence is 12 residues long. V was clipped by 6 bases and J by 5 bases, with 10 bases between them. Germline CDR1 is MNHNY and CDR2 is SVGAGI (reference sequence). The CDR3 DNA follows: TGTGCCAGCAGCCCCACCGGGGAGACCCAGTACTTC. It is translated as CASSPTGETQYF.

The count of this clone is one. The gene calls are TRBV27 and TRBJ2-2, with 9 bases lining up with TRBD1. Germline assignment: CDR1 MNHEY and CDR2 SMNVEV (reference sequence). Trimming took 5 bases from V and 1 from J; bases not matched to a gene: 11. The CDR3 is 18 amino acids. The CDR3 sequence is CASSILQGAMGNTGELFF. The CDR3 nucleotides are TGTGCCAGCAGTATATTACAGGGGGCAATGGGGAACACCGGGGAGCTGTTTTTT.

The rearrangement uses TRBV28 and TRBJ2-5; 9 bases match TRBD2. The V gene end was trimmed by 6 bases and the J gene end by 4 bases; junction bases not matched to a gene: 12. The germline V gene encodes CDR1 MDHEN and CDR2 SYDVKM. The CDR3 runs to 16 residues. Here the CDR3 DNA reads TGTGCCAGCAGGCCAGTTGGTCTAGCGGGGACAGAGACCCAGTACTTC. Its translation: CASRPVGLAGTETQYF.

This clone was found a few times. The chain has TRBV18 and TRBJ2-1, with D tentatively TRBD2 (5 bases). Looked up from germline, CDR1 is KGHSH and CDR2 is LQKENI. V lost 5 bases to trimming and J lost 7 bases, with 12 bases between them. The CDR3 contains 13 residues. This CDR3 reads CASSFDPGNEQFF. DNA for the CDR3: TGTGCCAGCTCATTCGATCCGGGAAATGAGCAGTTCTTC.

The chain couples TRBV6-6 to TRBJ2-2; perhaps TRBD1 as D (6 bases). Trimming cost V 6 bases and J 5 bases, with 13 bases left between them. The CDR3 length is 14 residues. Germline assignment: CDR1 MNHNY and CDR2 SVGAGI (reference sequence). CDR3 amino acids: CASRGQGRTGELFF. The CDR3 region has the DNA TGTGCCAGCAGGGGGCAGGGGAGAACCGGGGAGCTGTTTTTT.

The chain recombines TRBV6-1 with TRBJ2-5, with TRBD2 identical over 12 bases. This CDR3 is built from 18 residues. J lost 4 bases, V lost 0 bases, and 9 bases had no gene match. Looked up from germline, CDR1 is MNHNS and CDR2 is SASEGT. The chain's CDR3 is CASSEALLAGGPRETQYF. As DNA, the CDR3 is TGTGCCAGCAGTGAAGCGCTTCTAGCGGGGGGGCCGCGAGAGACCCAGTACTTC.

The chain links TRBV28 to TRBJ1-1; 8 bases are a match to TRBD1. The junction had 15 bases not matched to a gene; V was cut back by 2 bases and J by 1 base. CDR3 size: 19 residues. The germline V gene encodes CDR1 MDHEN and CDR2 SYDVKM. CDR3 sequence: CASSLLLSRFDRGNTEAFF. CDR3 in DNA: TGTGCCAGCAGTTTACTGTTATCTCGGTTCGACAGGGGGAACACTGAAGCTTTCTTT.

The gene calls are TRBV30 and TRBJ2-5, with TRBD2 matching over 12 bases. Looked up from germline, CDR1 is GTSNPN and CDR2 is SVGIG (reference sequence). This CDR3 contains 15 residues. V gave up 1 base and J gave up 7 bases; unmatched junction bases: 7. The CDR3 sequence is CAWSGGLAGMGTQYF. The CDR3 nucleotides read TGTGCCTGGAGTGGAGGACTAGCGGGAATGGGGACCCAGTACTTC.

The chain employs TRBV9 and TRBJ2-2; 7 bases are a match to TRBD2. Trimming removed 0 bases from V and 2 bases from J; junction bases left unmatched: 4. The germline gives CDR1 SGDLS, CDR2 YYNGEE. The CDR3 is made up of 16 amino acids. Here the CDR3 reads CASSVVSGANTGELFF. The CDR3 bases are TGTGCCAGCAGCGTAGTGAGCGGGGCCAACACCGGGGAGCTGTTTTTT.

The chain recombines TRBV19 with TRBJ2-1; a weak D match, TRBD2 (6 bases). From germline, CDR1 is LNHDA and CDR2 SQIVND (reference sequence). The CDR3 contains 17 residues. The V end lost 3 bases, the J end lost 3 bases, and 18 bases lay between the germline ends. The DNA for the CDR3 is TGTGCCAGTAGTATGTGGCACCCTCCGGGGGACTACAATGAGCAGTTCTTC. It yields the protein CASSMWHPPGDYNEQFF.

The rearrangement joins TRBV2 to TRBJ1-6, with D unclear. V lost 5 bases and J lost 0, with 8 bases in between. CDR1 SNHLY and CDR2 FYNNEI come from the germline V gene. The CDR3 spans 15 residues. CDR3 residues: CASSFEGSYNSPLHF. The CDR3 bases are TGTGCCAGCAGTTTTGAGGGCTCCTATAATTCACCCCTCCACTTT. Drawing the rest from reference TRBV2 and TRBJ1-6, the complete variable domain is EPEVTQTPSHQVTQMGQEVILRCVPISNHLYFYWYRQILGQKVEFLVSFYNNEISEKSEIFDDQFSVERPDGSNFTLKIRSTKLEDSAMYFCASSFEGSYNSPLHFGNGTRLTVT.

The rearrangement joins TRBV9 to TRBJ2-3; no definite D call. CDR1 and CDR2 (germline): SGDLS, YYNGEE. This CDR3 contains 15 residues. V was cut by 3 bases and J by 0 bases, with 11 bases left in between. In DNA form, the CDR3 reads TGTGCCAGCAGCGAATATGTGGAGAGCACAGATACGCAGTATTTT. Protein product: CASSEYVESTDTQYF.

V gene TRBV2 combines with J gene TRBJ2-3; the D is unclear. The CDR3 consists of 14 residues. Germline V lookup: CDR1 SNHLY, CDR2 FYNNEI. The V end lost 5 bases, the J end lost 0 bases, and 9 bases lay between the germline ends. The CDR3 DNA reads as TGTGCCAGCAGTCCGGTAGCTAGCACAGATACGCAGTATTTT. This codes for CASSPVASTDTQYF. Together with reference TRBV2 and TRBJ2-3, the CDR3 gives the full variable domain: EPEVTQTPSHQVTQMGQEVILRCVPISNHLYFYWYRQILGQKVEFLVSFYNNEISEKSEIFDDQFSVERPDGSNFTLKIRSTKLEDSAMYFCASSPVASTDTQYFGPGTRLTVL.

The V call is TRBV7-9, the J call TRBJ1-2, with 8 bases lining up with TRBD1. Trimming removed 4 bases from V and 4 bases from J; junction bases left unmatched: 11. Germline V gene sequence: CDR1 SEHNR, CDR2 FQNEAQ (reference sequence). The CDR3 runs to 16 residues. CDR3 sequence (DNA): TGTGCCAGCAGCTCAGGGGGCGCTTCTGCATCCTATGGCTACACCTTC. Its translation: CASSSGGASASYGYTF.

This clone was recorded a few times. The chain is built from TRBV6-1 and TRBJ1-2, with TRBD1 matching over 10 bases. CDR1 is MNHNS, CDR2 SASEGT, per germline. After removal of 1 base from V and 4 bases from J, the junction contained 3 bases not matched to a gene. The CDR3 totals 15 residues. The CDR3 loop reads CASSEGTGGIYGYTF. In DNA form, the CDR3 reads TGTGCCAGCAGTGAAGGGACAGGGGGAATCTATGGCTACACCTTC.

The chain is built from TRBV18 and TRBJ1-1; D perhaps matches TRBD1 (5 bases). Germline lookup yields CDR1 KGHSH and CDR2 LQKENI. V lost 2 bases, J lost 1 base, and 14 bases lay in between. CDR3 length: 16 amino acids. In nucleotides, the CDR3 is TGTGCCAGCTCACCATTCATGTTGGGGCAGAACACTGAAGCTTTCTTT. This encodes CASSPFMLGQNTEAFF.

The CDR3, as DNA: TGCAGCGTCACCATAGACCGGGACAGGGGGTACAATGAGCAGTTCTTC. The encoded protein is CSVTIDRDRGYNEQFF. The rearrangement links TRBV29-1 to TRBJ2-1, with 11 nucleotides matching TRBD1. Germline loops: CDR1 SQVTM, CDR2 ANQGSEA. The CDR3 sequence is 16 residues long. V lost 6 bases and J lost 4; bases outside the gene matches: 11.

J is TRBJ2-5 and V is TRBV7-6, with 7 bases that match TRBD2. After removal of 5 bases from V and 3 bases from J, the junction contained 9 bases not matched to a gene. The CDR3 covers 15 residues. Germline V lookup: CDR1 SGHVS, CDR2 FNYEAQ. The CDR3 spells CASSIISRGEETQYF. CDR3 nucleotide sequence: TGTGCCAGCAGCATAATATCCCGGGGGGAAGAGACCCAGTACTTC.

This chain connects TRBV28 to TRBJ2-7; D remains unclear. Per germline, CDR1 MDHEN and CDR2 SYDVKM. Deletions cut 6 bases from V and 6 bases from J, with 18 bases between. CDR3 length equals 14 residues. For the CDR3, the DNA is TGTGCCAGCAGCAAAGCCAGGCGTGTGGGCGAGCAGTACTTC. The encoded protein is CASSKARRVGEQYF.

The J gene is TRBJ2-7, the V gene TRBV28; 7 positions agree with TRBD1. CDR1 MDHEN and CDR2 SYDVKM come from the germline V gene. The CDR3 is 15 amino acids. V was clipped by 5 bases and J by 2 bases; unmatched bases: 9. CDR3 residues: CASSERTGRPYEQYF. The CDR3, as DNA: TGTGCCAGCAGTGAAAGGACAGGTCGTCCCTACGAGCAGTACTTC.

This sequence joins TRBV6-6 and TRBJ1-4, with a weak D call TRBD1 (5 bases). Looked up from germline, CDR1 is MNHNY and CDR2 is SVGAGI (reference sequence). The CDR3 totals 15 residues. V was pared by 7 bases and J by 2 bases, with 14 bases between. The CDR3 nucleotides are TGTGCCAGCACTTCCCCCAGGGTTACTAATGAAAAACTGTTTTTT. Its translation is CASTSPRVTNEKLFF.

Only one count was recorded for this clone. This chain joins TRBV7-8 and TRBJ2-1, with a weak D call TRBD2 (5 bases). CDR3 size: 17 residues. Trimming took off 5 bases at V and 0 bases at J, with 17 bases between the two ends. Germline CDR1 and CDR2: SGHVS and FQNEAQ. The CDR3 DNA reads TGTGCCAGCAGCCAGAACTACGTGGGGAGCTCCTACAATGAGCAGTTCTTC. It is translated as CASSQNYVGSSYNEQFF.

The chain employs TRBV19 and TRBJ2-2; the D gene is possibly TRBD1 (8 bases). The CDR3 runs 17 residues. Germline assignment: CDR1 LNHDA and CDR2 SQIVND (reference sequence). Trimming left V 4 bases short and J 4 bases short, with 19 bases between. DNA for the CDR3: TGTGCCAGTAGTACACGGGGGGCGGACAGGGTCACCGGGGAGCTGTTTTTT. Its translation: CASSTRGADRVTGELFF.

The J gene is TRBJ1-5, the V gene TRBV6-1; 7 bases are a match to TRBD1. This CDR3 is built from 15 residues. The ends lost 4 bases at V and 7 bases at J; junction bases unmatched: 10. The germline CDR1 and CDR2 sequences are MNHNS and SASEGT. The CDR3 DNA sequence: TGTGCCAGCAGTGTGCGGGACAGATCGGACCAGCCCCAGCATTTT. Protein sequence: CASSVRDRSDQPQHF.

The V gene is TRBV9, the J gene TRBJ2-2; D gene uncertain. V shed 3 bases and J shed 8 bases, with 11 bases lying between them. This CDR3 spans 13 amino acids. Germline CDR1 reads SGDLS; CDR2 reads YYNGEE. CDR3 residues: CASSAIASGELFF. In DNA form, the CDR3 reads TGTGCCAGCAGCGCGATAGCTTCGGGGGAGCTGTTTTTT. Complete variable domain (other parts from reference TRBV9 and TRBJ2-2): DSGVTQTPKHLITATGQRVTLRCSPRSGDLSVYWYQQSLDQGLQFLIQYYNGEERAKGNILERFSAQQFPDLHSELNLSSLELGDSALYFCASSAIASGELFFGEGSRLTVL.

CDR3 sequence reads: CASSNFQGASNEKLFF. CDR3 nucleotides: TGTGCCAGCAGTAACTTTCAAGGGGCGTCTAATGAAAAACTGTTTTTT. The V gene is TRBV2, the J gene TRBJ1-4; perhaps TRBD1 as D (5 bases). Germline CDR1 SNHLY, CDR2 FYNNEI. The CDR3 sequence is 16 residues long. V was cut by 5 bases and J by 3 bases, with 16 bases left in between.

The V and J genes are TRBV29-1 and TRBJ2-3; TRBD1 is a possible D gene (5 bases). The germline V gene encodes CDR1 SQVTM and CDR2 ANQGSEA. The CDR3 spans 14 residues. The ends were cut back, 4 bases at V and 4 bases at J, with 15 bases in the middle. The CDR3: CSVVPARAADTQYF. Here the CDR3 DNA reads TGCAGCGTTGTCCCGGCCAGGGCCGCAGATACGCAGTATTTT.

The chain links TRBV7-8 to TRBJ2-3, with 11 bases identical to TRBD2. V lost 4 bases, J lost 4 bases, and 4 bases stayed unmatched. The germline CDR1 and CDR2 sequences are SGHVS and FQNEAQ. The CDR3 has 15 amino acids. The CDR3 sequence is CASSSLAGGADTQYF. In nucleotides, the CDR3 is TGTGCCAGCAGCTCCCTAGCGGGGGGTGCAGATACGCAGTATTTT.

This clone was seen only a few times. The V call is TRBV2, the J call TRBJ1-6; TRBD1 might be the D (6 bases). Trimming pared 2 bases from V and 13 bases from J, leaving 9 bases between. From germline, CDR1 is SNHLY and CDR2 FYNNEI. CDR3 length: 12 amino acids. Here the CDR3 DNA reads TGTGCCAGCAGTGAACAGGGGTTGCCCCTCCACTTT. It translates to CASSEQGLPLHF.

The rearrangement links TRBV7-9 to TRBJ1-1, with D uncertain. V gave up 5 bases and J gave up 3 bases, with 10 bases separating them. CDR3 length: 13 residues. From germline, CDR1 is SEHNR and CDR2 FQNEAQ (reference sequence). CDR3 sequence: CASSPSVDTEAFF. CDR3 bases: TGTGCCAGCAGCCCCTCCGTCGACACTGAAGCTTTCTTT.